This entry lists 14 T cell receptor beta chains sequenced from one sample in a study of T cell responses to AZD1222 COVID-19 vaccine. Some clones are missing from TCRdb's copy, which holds only in-frame ones; the method was immunoSEQ multiplex PCR. This sample has 130,000 to 150,000 clones, with about 91% found just once. The sample here was peripheral blood, taken on day 0 of AZD1222 vaccination. The source of these receptors is an adult in good health.

The J gene is TRBJ1-1, the V gene TRBV12-3 or TRBV12-4; D is undetermined. V was clipped by 7 bases and J by 6 bases, with 9 bases between them. This CDR3 has 11 residues. CDR3 DNA: TGTGCCAGCACAGCCCCCGCTGAAGCTTTCTTT. Encoded protein: CASTAPAEAFF.

V gene TRBV5-1 combines with J gene TRBJ1-3; no reliable D call. V was shortened by 0 bases and J by 3 bases, with 7 bases between the two germline ends. Germline V gene sequence: CDR1 SGHRS, CDR2 YFSETQ. This CDR3 is built from 14 residues. In DNA form, the CDR3 reads TGCGCCAGCAGCTTGGAGGGTCATGGAAACACCATATATTTT. As protein: CASSLEGHGNTIYF.

V and J are TRBV4-3 and TRBJ1-1; TRBD1 might be the D (5 bases). The CDR3 is 19 amino acids. Trimming pared 11 bases from V and 4 bases from J, leaving 35 bases between. Looked up from germline, CDR1 is LGHNA and CDR2 is YSLEER. CDR3 region: CAPYLAAPGWGYCGTEAFF. The CDR3 DNA reads as TGCGCCCCTTATTTGGCCGCCCCGGGCTGGGGGTACTGTGGCACTGAAGCTTTCTTT.

Worth noting for this clone: This specimen includes other DNA sequences encoding the same CDR3. V is TRBV11-3 and J is TRBJ2-7; no firm D call. Germline values: CDR1 SGHNT, CDR2 YENEEA. V was trimmed by 5 bases and J by 1 base, leaving 6 bases between them. CDR3 size: 12 residues. The CDR3 is CASSPNSYEQYF. CDR3 in DNA: TGTGCCAGCAGCCCTAATTCCTACGAGCAGTACTTC. Together with reference TRBV11-3 and TRBJ2-7, the CDR3 gives the full variable domain: EAGVVQSPRYKIIEKKQPVAFWCNPISGHNTLYWYLQNLGQGPELLIRYENEEAVDDSQLPKDRFSAERLKGVDSTLKIQPAELGDSAVYLCASSPNSYEQYFGPGTRLTVT.

This chain joins TRBV5-1 and TRBJ1-1; the D gene is possibly TRBD1 (5 bases). There are 14 residues in the CDR3. From germline, CDR1 is SGHRS and CDR2 YFSETQ. The germline V and J ends were trimmed by 4 bases and 3 bases, with 13 bases remaining between them. CDR3 region: CASSPQGGDTEAFF. CDR3 coding DNA: TGCGCCAGCAGCCCCCAGGGAGGGGACACTGAAGCTTTCTTT.

The chain joins TRBV7-2 to TRBJ1-3, with D uncertain. Germline V lookup: CDR1 SGHTA, CDR2 FQGNSA. V was pared by 1 base and J by 3 bases, with 10 bases between. The CDR3 contains 15 residues. CDR3 coding DNA: TGTGCCAGCAGCTTAGTAGGTCCTCTTGGAAACACCATATATTTT. Its protein product is CASSLVGPLGNTIYF.

This chain links TRBV4-3 with TRBJ2-4; 7 bases fit TRBD2. Germline V gene lookup returns CDR1 LGHNA and CDR2 YSLEER. CDR3 size: 15 residues. Trimming removed 0 bases from V and 7 bases from J; junction bases left unmatched: 6. As DNA, the CDR3 is TGCGCCAGCAGCCAAGAGTTTCGGGGGGTGAACATTCAGTACTTC. Protein sequence: CASSQEFRGVNIQYF.

This clone was picked up one time. The rearrangement joins TRBV28 to TRBJ2-7, with D uncertain. V dropped 8 bases and J dropped 2 bases, with 13 bases sitting between them. In germline, CDR1 is MDHEN, CDR2 SYDVKM. This CDR3 is built from 13 residues. The CDR3 DNA sequence: TGTGCCAGCTGTGAAGGGTCCCCCTACGAGCAGTACTTC. It is translated as CASCEGSPYEQYF.

V is TRBV23-1 and J is TRBJ2-7, with a weak D call TRBD2 (6 bases). TRBV23-1 is noted as an ORF with a role that remains uncertain. V was cut by 7 bases and J by 0 bases, with 22 bases left in between. This CDR3 comprises 17 residues. The CDR3 loop is CASMISGGPLVSYEQYF. The DNA for the CDR3 is TGCGCCAGCATGATAAGTGGAGGGCCCTTGGTCTCCTACGAGCAGTACTTC.

The J gene is TRBJ2-7, the V gene TRBV12-3 or TRBV12-4, with a weak D call TRBD2 (6 bases). Trimming pared 8 bases from V and 5 bases from J, leaving 16 bases between. The CDR3 sequence is 13 residues long. Written as DNA, the CDR3 is TGTGCCAGCCGACGGAGCGGCGGGGACGAGCAGTACTTC. It is translated as CASRRSGGDEQYF.

The rearrangement uses TRBV7-2 and TRBJ2-3; maybe TRBD1 (6 bases). The CDR3 contains 15 residues. Germline assignment: CDR1 SGHTA and CDR2 FQGNSA. The V and J ends lost 5 bases and 3 bases respectively, with 15 bases between them. CDR3 sequence: CASSGRDKWTDTQYF. The CDR3 coding sequence is TGTGCCAGCAGCGGCCGGGACAAATGGACAGATACGCAGTATTTT.

This chain uses TRBV4-1 with TRBJ2-2; D remains unclear. This CDR3 is built from 16 residues. Trimming removed 0 bases at V and 1 base at J, with 9 bases between. Germline CDR1 is MGHRA and CDR2 is YSYEKL. CDR3 in amino acids: CASSQDFPLNTGELFF. CDR3 in DNA: TGCGCCAGCAGCCAAGATTTCCCGCTGAACACCGGGGAGCTGTTTTTT.

The chain employs TRBV4-3 and TRBJ1-1; D remains unclear. This CDR3 has 13 amino acids. CDR1 and CDR2 (germline): LGHNA, YSLEER. The V and J ends lost 4 bases and 1 base respectively, with 7 bases between them. The CDR3 nucleotides are TGCGCCAGCAGCCGAGTCGAGAACACTGAAGCTTTCTTT. It specifies CASSRVENTEAFF.

The chain couples TRBV4-3 to TRBJ1-5, with TRBD1 as a possible D gene (5 bases). Trimming took 3 bases from V and 0 from J, leaving 9 bases between them. CDR3 size: 15 residues. The germline V gene has CDR1 LGHNA and CDR2 YSLEER. This chain's CDR3 is CASSQTVNSNQPQHF. DNA of the CDR3: TGCGCCAGCAGCCAGACAGTGAATAGCAATCAGCCCCAGCATTTT.